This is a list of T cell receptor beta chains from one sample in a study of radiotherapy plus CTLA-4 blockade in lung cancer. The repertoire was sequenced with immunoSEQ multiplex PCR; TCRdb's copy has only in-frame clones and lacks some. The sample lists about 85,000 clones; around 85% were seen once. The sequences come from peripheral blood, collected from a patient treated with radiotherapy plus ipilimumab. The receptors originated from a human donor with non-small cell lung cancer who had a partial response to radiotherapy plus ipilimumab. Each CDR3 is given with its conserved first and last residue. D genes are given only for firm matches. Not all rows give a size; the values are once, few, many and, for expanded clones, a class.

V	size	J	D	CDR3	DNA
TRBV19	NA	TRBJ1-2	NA	CASSIEVGSHFNYGYTF	TGTGCCAGTAGTATAGAGGTTGGGAGCCACTTTAACTATGGCTACACCTTC
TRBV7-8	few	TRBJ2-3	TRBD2	CASSPGLMGGTDTQYF	TGTGCCAGCAGCCCGGGACTAATGGGAGGTACAGATACGCAGTATTTT
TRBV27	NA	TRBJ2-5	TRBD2	CASSFARTSGGDMYF	TGTGCCAGCAGTTTCGCCCGCACTAGCGGGGGGGATATGTACTTC
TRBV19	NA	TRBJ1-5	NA	CASSIYRGNQPQHF	TGTGCCAGTAGTATCTATAGGGGGAATCAGCCCCAGCATTTT
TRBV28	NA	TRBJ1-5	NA	CASSRTVNQPQHF	TGTGCCAGCAGCCGGACAGTAAATCAGCCCCAGCATTTT
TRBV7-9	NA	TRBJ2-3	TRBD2	CASSFPSGSTDTQYF	TGTGCCAGCAGCTTTCCTAGCGGGAGCACAGATACGCAGTATTTT
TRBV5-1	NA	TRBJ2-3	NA	CASSLGSGLFTSSTDTQYF	TGCGCCAGCAGCTTGGGAAGCGGCCTTTTCACCTCTAGCACAGATACGCAGTATTTT
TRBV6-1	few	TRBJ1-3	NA	CASMALSGNTIYF	TGTGCCAGCATGGCCCTCTCTGGAAACACCATATATTTT
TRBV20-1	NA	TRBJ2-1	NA	CSARSRGEQFF	TGCAGTGCTAGATCACGGGGTGAGCAGTTCTTC
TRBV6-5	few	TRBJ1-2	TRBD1	CASSYSGQGRDGYTF	TGTGCCAGCAGTTACTCCGGACAGGGGCGCGATGGCTACACCTTC
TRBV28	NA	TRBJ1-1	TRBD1	CASGTTGGPMNTEAFF	TGTGCCAGCGGTACTACAGGGGGGCCAATGAACACTGAAGCTTTCTTT
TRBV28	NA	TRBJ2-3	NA	CASTPTGDTQYF	TGTGCCAGCACCCCCACAGGAGATACGCAGTATTTT
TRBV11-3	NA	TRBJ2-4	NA	CASSLIGGEQSIQYF	TGTGCCAGCAGCTTAATAGGGGGTGAGCAGAGCATTCAGTACTTC
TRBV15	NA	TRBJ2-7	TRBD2	CATSTGGQAYEQYF	TGTGCCACCAGCACGGGAGGGCAGGCCTACGAGCAGTACTTC